The clone carrying this TCR beta chain was seen a single time. Antigen unknown. The entry originates in a study of T cell responses to AZD1222 COVID-19 vaccine. The study's findings and limits: CD4 TCRs covered the whole spike, strongest at regions 160-218 and 743-854.

Data came from immunoSEQ multiplex PCR; TCRdb stores just in-frame clones and leaves some out. The data contain more than 110,000 clones, 85% to 95% of them seen just once; the ten biggest clones take up approximately 9%. Germline V gene sequence: CDR1 MNHEY, CDR2 SVGAGI. There are 13 residues in the CDR3. The ends lost 6 bases at V and 5 bases at J; junction bases unmatched: 1. The gene calls are TRBV6-5 and TRBJ2-2, with 9 bases fitting TRBD1. This TCR was sampled from an adult in good health. This sample comprised peripheral blood, obtained on day 0 of AZD1222 vaccination. This CDR3 reads CASRQGATGELFF. The CDR3 nucleotides are TGTGCCAGCAGACAGGGGGCAACCGGGGAGCTGTTTTTT.